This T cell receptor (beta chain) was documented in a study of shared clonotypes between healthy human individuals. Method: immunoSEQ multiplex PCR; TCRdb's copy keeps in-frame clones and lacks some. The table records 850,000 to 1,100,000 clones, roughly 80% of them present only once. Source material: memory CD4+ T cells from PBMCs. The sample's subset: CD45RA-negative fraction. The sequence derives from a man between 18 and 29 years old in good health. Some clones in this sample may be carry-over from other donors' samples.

The CDR3 here is CASTRDRVDNEQFF. In DNA, the CDR3 is TGTGCCAGCACCCGGGACAGGGTGGACAATGAGCAGTTCTTC. V is TRBV6-5 and J is TRBJ2-1; 9 bases match TRBD1. Germline CDR1 reads MNHEY; CDR2 reads SVGAGI. The CDR3 has 14 residues. Trimming took 7 bases from V and 5 from J; bases not matched to a gene: 6.